A selection of T cell receptor beta chains follows, all from one sample in a study of cytomegalovirus exposure and HLA in healthy donors. Assay: immunoSEQ multiplex PCR; the TCRdb copy retains only in-frame clones and omits some. Among roughly 150,000 clones listed, about nine tenths were seen once. The source material was PBMCs. The receptors stem from a man in his late teens or twenties in good health and CMV-seropositive. CDR3s include the opening cysteine and the closing phenylalanine or tryptophan. The order of the fields is V gene, CDR3 length, clone size, J gene, D gene, CDR3 protein, CDR3 DNA. D genes are given only for firm matches. The size of a clone is reported for some rows only, either as once, few or many, or as a class for expanded clones.

TRBV7-9	14	.	TRBJ2-7	.	CASSRDSGTYEQYF	TGTGCCAGCAGCCGCGACAGTGGAACCTACGAGCAGTACTTC
TRBV4-1	12	.	TRBJ2-1	TRBD2	CASSQLTSGKFF	TGCGCCAGCAGCCAACTGACTAGCGGGAAGTTCTTC
TRBV6-5	14	.	TRBJ2-6	.	CASSQGTGANVLTF	TGTGCCAGCAGCCAGGGCACTGGGGCCAACGTCCTGACTTTC
TRBV19	15	.	TRBJ2-1	.	CASTGRGTSYNEQFF	TGTGCCAGTACGGGTAGGGGGACCTCCTACAATGAGCAGTTCTTC
TRBV10-1	13	.	TRBJ2-5	TRBD2	CASSPSGQETQYF	TGCGCCAGCAGTCCTAGCGGCCAAGAGACCCAGTACTTC
TRBV5-1	14	once	TRBJ2-1	.	CASSPGQLDNEQFF	TGCGCCAGCAGCCCCGGACAGTTGGACAATGAGCAGTTCTTC
TRBV7-8	16	.	TRBJ2-7	TRBD2	CASAPSGASPSYEQYF	TGTGCCAGCGCTCCCAGCGGGGCCAGCCCCTCCTACGAGCAGTACTTC
TRBV5-1	14	few	TRBJ2-7	TRBD2	CASSGPSGSYEQYF	TGCGCCAGCAGCGGACCTAGCGGATCCTACGAGCAGTACTTC
TRBV4-1	16	.	TRBJ2-6	.	CASSQDRGSGANVLTF	TGCGCCAGCAGCCAAGACCGAGGCTCTGGGGCCAACGTCCTGACTTTC
TRBV6-1	16	.	TRBJ2-7	.	CASSAGWRDSSYEQYF	TGTGCCAGCAGTGCGGGGTGGAGGGACAGCTCCTACGAGCAGTACTTC
TRBV9	14	.	TRBJ1-2	TRBD1	CASSARGQGGGYTF	TGTGCCAGCAGCGCCAGAGGACAGGGGGGGGGCTACACCTTC
TRBV6-4	17	.	TRBJ2-5	TRBD1	CASSDKGQGTLVETQYF	TGTGCCAGCAGTGACAAGGGACAGGGGACGCTGGTGGAGACCCAGTACTTC
TRBV28	16	.	TRBJ2-1	.	CASSSVRSPSYNEQFF	TGTGCCAGCTCTTCCGTGAGGAGTCCTTCCTACAATGAGCAGTTCTTC
TRBV7-7	15	.	TRBJ2-1	TRBD2	CASSLAAGGPREQFF	TGTGCTAGCAGCTTAGCAGCGGGAGGGCCGAGGGAGCAGTTCTTC
TRBV18	15	once	TRBJ2-3	TRBD2	CASSLTSGRSDTQYF	TGTGCCAGCTCACTGACTAGCGGGAGATCAGATACGCAGTATTTT
TRBV19	14	.	TRBJ2-7	TRBD1	CASSMDRHSYEQYF	TGTGCCAGTAGTATGGACAGGCACTCCTACGAGCAGTACTTC
TRBV5-8	15	.	TRBJ2-7	TRBD2	CASSDLAGDVYEQYF	TGTGCCAGCAGCGACCTAGCGGGAGATGTCTACGAGCAGTACTTC
TRBV18	15	.	TRBJ2-2	.	CASSPGQTNTGELFF	TGTGCCAGCTCACCAGGGCAGACGAACACCGGGGAGCTGTTTTTT
TRBV7-9	15	once	TRBJ2-7	.	CASSLTTHRSREQYF	TGTGCCAGCAGCTTAACGACTCATCGGTCTCGGGAGCAGTACTTC
TRBV5-6	14	.	TRBJ2-7	TRBD2	CASSLLAGNYEQYF	TGTGCCAGCAGCTTACTAGCGGGGAACTACGAGCAGTACTTC
TRBV10-3	15	.	TRBJ2-2	TRBD1	CAISEGTVNTGELFF	TGTGCCATCAGTGAGGGGACAGTTAACACCGGGGAGCTGTTTTTT
TRBV27	15	.	TRBJ2-7	.	CASSPPPGGYYEQYF	TGTGCCAGCAGTCCCCCCCCCGGGGGATACTACGAGCAGTACTTC
TRBV6-6	12	.	TRBJ2-1	.	CASSYSQNEQFF	TGTGCCAGCAGTTACTCGCAGAATGAGCAGTTCTTC
TRBV30	15	.	TRBJ2-1	TRBD1	CAWSAPGTGLYEQFF	TGTGCCTGGAGTGCTCCCGGGACAGGGCTATATGAGCAGTTCTTC
TRBV7-9	17	once	TRBJ2-5	.	CASSQPPGVWVGETQYF	TGTGCCAGCAGCCAACCGCCCGGGGTTTGGGTCGGAGAGACCCAGTACTTC
TRBV5-6	15	.	TRBJ1-2	.	CASGRTLVSNYGYTF	TGTGCCAGCGGACGGACTTTGGTTTCTAACTATGGCTACACCTTC
TRBV6-1	19	once	TRBJ2-2	.	CASSEFHPREVPLTGELFF	TGTGCCAGCAGTGAGTTCCACCCTAGAGAGGTGCCTTTGACCGGGGAGCTGTTTTTT
TRBV28	15	.	TRBJ2-1	TRBD2	CASSPIAGNVNEQFF	TGTGCCAGCAGTCCAATAGCGGGAAATGTTAATGAGCAGTTCTTC
TRBV7-2	16	.	TRBJ2-7	TRBD2	CASSKRLAGLSYEQYF	TGTGCCAGCAGCAAACGACTAGCGGGACTCTCCTACGAGCAGTACTTC
TRBV9	15	.	TRBJ2-1	TRBD2	CASSGTSGSGNEQFF	TGTGCCAGCAGCGGGACTAGCGGGAGTGGGAATGAGCAGTTCTTC
TRBV4-1	14	once	TRBJ2-2	.	CASSLGTYTGELFF	TGCGCCAGCAGCCTCGGGACTTACACCGGGGAGCTGTTTTTT
TRBV5-1	16	.	TRBJ2-2	.	CASSLHRVANTGELFF	TGCGCCAGCAGCTTACACAGGGTCGCGAACACCGGGGAGCTGTTTTTT
TRBV18	17	.	TRBJ1-2	.	CASSPEGSRVVNYGYTF	TGTGCCAGCTCACCCGAGGGCAGTCGAGTAGTTAACTATGGCTACACCTTC
TRBV5-8	13	once	TRBJ2-7	.	CASSLPGTYEQYF	TGTGCCAGCAGCTTGCCAGGGACCTACGAGCAGTACTTC
TRBV5-4	12	.	TRBJ2-7	.	CASSTPGYEQYF	TGTGCCAGCAGCACTCCAGGGTACGAGCAGTACTTC
TRBV6-1	15	.	TRBJ2-3	.	CASSEGPGTADTQYF	TGTGCCAGCAGTGAAGGACCTGGAACAGCAGATACGCAGTATTTT
TRBV29-1	14	.	TRBJ2-3	TRBD2	CSVTLAGGVDTQYF	TGCAGCGTGACGCTAGCGGGAGGTGTAGATACGCAGTATTTT
TRBV9	20	.	TRBJ1-4	TRBD1	CASSVQGDSPTSTLNEKLFF	TGTGCCAGCAGCGTCCAGGGGGACAGTCCTACATCAACTTTAAATGAAAAACTGTTTTTT
TRBV7-3	14	.	TRBJ1-1	TRBD1	CASSLTGLNTEAFF	TGTGCCAGCAGCTTGACAGGGTTGAACACTGAAGCTTTCTTT
TRBV14	16	.	TRBJ2-1	TRBD1	CASSQFGTGNVNEQFF	TGTGCCAGCAGCCAATTTGGGACAGGGAATGTTAATGAGCAGTTCTTC
TRBV28	13	.	TRBJ2-3	TRBD2	CASSSGGTDTQYF	TGTGCCAGCAGTTCCGGGGGGACAGATACGCAGTATTTT
TRBV11-2	14	.	TRBJ2-2	.	CASSLAPYTGELFF	TGTGCCAGCAGCTTAGCCCCATACACCGGGGAGCTGTTTTTT
TRBV11-3	14	.	TRBJ1-1	.	CASSLDGVNTEAFF	TGTGCCAGCAGCTTAGACGGGGTGAACACTGAAGCTTTCTTT
TRBV18	20	.	TRBJ2-4	TRBD1	CASSPTPGQGISSAKNIQYF	TGTGCCAGCTCACCGACCCCGGGACAGGGAATATCGTCGGCCAAAAACATTCAGTACTTC
TRBV9	18	once	TRBJ2-1	TRBD1	CASSVVVSGQGAYNEQFF	TGTGCCAGCAGCGTAGTAGTTAGTGGCCAGGGGGCCTACAATGAGCAGTTCTTC
TRBV11-2	14	.	TRBJ1-3	.	CASSLTGNGNTIYF	TGTGCCAGCAGCCTAACAGGGAATGGAAACACCATATATTTT
TRBV2	15	.	TRBJ2-1	TRBD2	CASSPASGVYNEQFF	TGTGCCAGCAGTCCCGCTAGCGGGGTGTACAATGAGCAGTTCTTC
TRBV6-1	15	.	TRBJ2-2	TRBD2	CASSASGRSTGELFF	TGTGCCAGCAGTGCCAGCGGGAGAAGTACCGGGGAGCTGTTTTTT
TRBV7-2	13	.	TRBJ2-5	TRBD1	CASSLTGGETQYF	TGTGCCAGCAGTTTAACAGGGGGAGAGACCCAGTACTTC
TRBV1	17	.	TRBJ1-4	.	CTSSQVLLRATNEKLFF	TGCACCAGCAGCCAAGTCCTACTCCGAGCAACTAATGAAAAACTGTTTTTT
TRBV28	17	.	TRBJ1-5	TRBD1	CASITGGPQGMDQPQHF	TGTGCCAGCATTACCGGGGGACCACAGGGGATGGATCAGCCCCAGCATTTT
TRBV6-1	15	.	TRBJ2-1	TRBD2	CASGMLAGVFNEQFF	TGTGCCAGCGGGATGCTAGCGGGAGTGTTCAATGAGCAGTTCTTC
TRBV19	16	.	TRBJ2-5	TRBD2	CASSNPGGLDQETQYF	TGTGCCAGTAGTAACCCAGGTGGACTAGACCAAGAGACCCAGTACTTC
TRBV6-1	14	few	TRBJ1-1	TRBD1	CASSHDRERTEAFF	TGTGCCAGCAGCCACGACAGGGAAAGGACTGAAGCTTTCTTT
TRBV7-9	15	once	TRBJ2-1	.	CASSLDLPGNNEQFF	TGTGCCAGCAGCTTAGATCTGCCCGGGAACAATGAGCAGTTCTTC
TRBV5-1	15	.	TRBJ2-2	.	CASSLVQGSTGELFF	TGCGCCAGCAGCTTGGTTCAGGGCAGCACCGGGGAGCTGTTTTTT